This T cell receptor beta chain was recovered during a study of breast tumors, draining lymph nodes, adjacent tissues. Points from the study as a whole: Luminal-like breast cancer showed significantly greater tumor-nontumor repertoire similarity than basal-like breast cancer did.

TCRdb recomputed calls from the multiplex PCR reads with MiXCR, one row per CDR3 protein. The table has more than 50,000 distinct CDR3 sequences, 45% to 60% seen once. A remark on this clonotype: Antigen specificity is unknown.

Between the trimmed V and J ends, which lost 5 bases and 5 bases, there was a span of 15 bases. The CDR3 is 14 residues long. Sequenced input: breast tumor tissue. V and J are TRBV12-3 or TRBV12-4 and TRBJ2-5, with a weak D call TRBD1 (6 bases). This clonotype originated in a female donor with breast cancer. Some clones in this sample may be carry-over from other donors' samples. The CDR3 loop is CASSRGHSGETQYF. The CDR3 nucleotides are TGTGCCAGCAGTCGGGGACATTCTGGGGAGACCCAGTACTTC.